These T cell receptor beta chains were read from a single sample in a study of blood T cell repertoires in COVID-19. The protocol was immunoSEQ multiplex PCR, while the TCRdb copy is restricted to in-frame clones and leaves out a portion. The sample carries about 220,000 clones, around 75% recorded once. What was sequenced was peripheral blood. These receptors came from a human donor in a cohort sampled during active COVID-19. Both conserved end residues are part of each CDR3. Fields, in order: D gene, J gene, clone size, V gene, CDR3 protein, CDR3 DNA. D genes are given only for firm matches. The size of a clone is reported for some rows only, either as once, few or many, or as a class for expanded clones.

D: TRBD1
J: TRBJ1-1
size: .
V: TRBV7-9
CDR3: CASIRTGSDTEAFF
DNA: TGTGCCAGCATCCGGACAGGGAGCGACACTGAAGCTTTCTTT

D: TRBD2
J: TRBJ2-7
size: few
V: TRBV9
CDR3: CASSVGSGITGQYF
DNA: TGTGCCAGCAGCGTAGGGAGCGGGATTACGGGGCAGTACTTC

D: .
J: TRBJ2-6
size: .
V: TRBV12-5
CDR3: CASGLSGAGANVLTF
DNA: TGTGCTAGTGGTTTGTCAGGGGCTGGGGCCAACGTCCTGACTTTC

D: TRBD1
J: TRBJ2-5
size: .
V: TRBV5-1
CDR3: CASSLAGTGVLETQYF
DNA: TGCGCCAGCAGCTTGGCCGGGACAGGGGTTTTAGAGACCCAGTACTTC

D: .
J: TRBJ2-7
size: .
V: TRBV29-1
CDR3: CSVGGSGTYEQYF
DNA: TGCAGCGTTGGTGGTAGCGGTACCTACGAGCAGTACTTC

D: TRBD1
J: TRBJ2-5
size: .
V: TRBV7-2
CDR3: CASSPRGQGFQETQYF
DNA: TGTGCCAGCAGCCCCAGAGGACAGGGTTTTCAAGAGACCCAGTACTTC

D: .
J: TRBJ1-1
size: .
V: TRBV9
CDR3: CASSLGQTSTEAFF
DNA: TGTGCCAGCAGCTTGGGACAAACGAGCACTGAAGCTTTCTTT

D: .
J: TRBJ1-6
size: .
V: TRBV5-5
CDR3: CASSLGTENSPLHF
DNA: TGTGCCAGCAGCTTGGGGACAGAGAATTCACCCCTCCACTTT

D: TRBD2
J: TRBJ2-1
size: few
V: TRBV27
CDR3: CASSTGTSGYNEQFF
DNA: TGTGCCAGCAGTACCGGGACTAGCGGTTACAATGAGCAGTTCTTC

D: TRBD1
J: TRBJ2-7
size: .
V: TRBV28
CDR3: CASSSPTPPGQGKYEQYF
DNA: TGTGCCAGCAGTTCCCCAACCCCCCCGGGACAGGGAAAATACGAGCAGTACTTC

D: TRBD1
J: TRBJ1-1
size: .
V: TRBV7-6
CDR3: CASSLGTGNTEAFF
DNA: TGTGCCAGCAGCTTAGGGACAGGGAACACTGAAGCTTTCTTT

D: TRBD2
J: TRBJ2-3
size: .
V: TRBV11-2
CDR3: CASSSQRESRTDTQYF
DNA: TGTGCCAGCAGTTCCCAGCGGGAGAGTCGCACAGATACGCAGTATTTT

D: .
J: TRBJ1-2
size: .
V: TRBV5-6
CDR3: CASSSPGRLTSYGYTF
DNA: TGTGCCAGCAGTTCCCCGGGGAGGCTAACTAGCTATGGCTACACCTTC

D: .
J: TRBJ1-1
size: few
V: TRBV27
CDR3: CASSLDSPVTEAFF
DNA: TGTGCCAGCAGTTTAGACAGCCCGGTCACTGAAGCTTTCTTT

D: TRBD2
J: TRBJ2-1
size: once
V: TRBV9
CDR3: CASSAELAGGGNEQFF
DNA: TGTGCCAGCAGCGCCGAACTAGCGGGAGGTGGGAATGAGCAGTTCTTC

D: .
J: TRBJ1-2
size: .
V: TRBV24-1
CDR3: CATHPGHGHGYTF
DNA: TGTGCCACCCATCCGGGACATGGACATGGCTACACCTTC

D: .
J: TRBJ2-2
size: .
V: TRBV28
CDR3: CASSLSHSPGELFF
DNA: TGTGCCAGCAGTTTAAGCCACAGTCCCGGGGAGCTGTTTTTT

D: .
J: TRBJ1-5
size: .
V: TRBV10-3
CDR3: CAISDGVYSNQPQHF
DNA: TGTGCCATCAGTGACGGAGTTTATAGCAATCAGCCCCAGCATTTT

D: TRBD1
J: TRBJ1-2
size: once
V: TRBV7-2
CDR3: CASSFGGGAGYGYTF
DNA: TGTGCCAGCAGCTTCGGAGGGGGCGCTGGCTATGGCTACACCTTC

D: TRBD2
J: TRBJ2-2
size: .
V: TRBV6-2/TRBV6-3
CDR3: CASSYRAGGPTGELFF
DNA: TGTGCCAGCAGTTACCGAGCGGGAGGGCCGACCGGGGAGCTGTTTTTT

D: TRBD1
J: TRBJ1-5
size: .
V: TRBV7-2
CDR3: CASSSRTGAGNQPQHF
DNA: TGTGCCAGCAGCTCGCGGACAGGGGCGGGCAATCAGCCCCAGCATTTT

D: .
J: TRBJ2-1
size: .
V: TRBV7-2
CDR3: CASSLGLPSNEQFF
DNA: TGTGCCAGCAGCTTAGGACTCCCGAGCAATGAGCAGTTCTTC

D: TRBD1
J: TRBJ2-7
size: .
V: TRBV7-8
CDR3: CASSLDGQGPYEQYF
DNA: TGTGCCAGCAGCTTAGATGGACAGGGGCCCTACGAGCAGTACTTC

D: TRBD1
J: TRBJ1-1
size: .
V: TRBV5-1
CDR3: CASSSYRGLGEAFF
DNA: TGCGCCAGCAGCTCCTACAGGGGGCTAGGTGAAGCTTTCTTT

D: .
J: TRBJ1-3
size: once
V: TRBV7-2
CDR3: CASTGMTSGNTIYF
DNA: TGTGCCAGTACGGGGATGACCTCTGGAAACACCATATATTTT

D: TRBD1
J: TRBJ1-4
size: .
V: TRBV4-3
CDR3: CASSHPGGEGEKLFF
DNA: TGCGCCAGCAGCCACCCAGGGGGTGAGGGAGAAAAACTGTTTTTT

D: .
J: TRBJ1-4
size: .
V: TRBV20-1
CDR3: CSASWQGNEKLFF
DNA: TGCAGTGCTAGTTGGCAGGGTAATGAAAAACTGTTTTTT

D: TRBD1
J: TRBJ2-7
size: once
V: TRBV18
CDR3: CASSHRGQEQYF
DNA: TGTGCCAGCTCCCATAGGGGGCAAGAGCAGTACTTC

D: .
J: TRBJ2-3
size: .
V: TRBV27
CDR3: CASGRTDTQYF
DNA: TGTGCCAGCGGGAGAACAGATACGCAGTATTTT

D: .
J: TRBJ2-7
size: .
V: TRBV14
CDR3: CASSLWTAYEQYF
DNA: TGTGCCAGCAGCCTATGGACAGCCTACGAGCAGTACTTC

D: TRBD2
J: TRBJ2-3
size: .
V: TRBV28
CDR3: CASSPQIAGPLTQYF
DNA: TGTGCCAGCAGTCCACAGATAGCGGGACCCCTTACGCAGTATTTT

D: .
J: TRBJ1-5
size: .
V: TRBV27
CDR3: CASSPAGGGYSNQPQHF
DNA: TGTGCCAGCAGCCCAGCGGGGGGTGGTTATAGCAATCAGCCCCAGCATTTT

D: TRBD2
J: TRBJ2-7
size: .
V: TRBV3-1/TRBV3-2
CDR3: CASSQGTSGRLNYEQYF
DNA: TGTGCCAGCAGCCAGGGGACTAGCGGGAGGCTAAACTACGAGCAGTACTTC

D: .
J: TRBJ1-1
size: .
V: TRBV3-1/TRBV3-2
CDR3: CASENRRMNTEAFF
DNA: TGTGCCAGCGAAAACCGGCGGATGAACACTGAAGCTTTCTTT

D: TRBD1
J: TRBJ2-7
size: .
V: TRBV7-3
CDR3: CASSLRQGGSYEQYF
DNA: TGTGCCAGCAGCTTACGACAGGGCGGCTCCTACGAGCAGTACTTC

D: TRBD1
J: TRBJ1-4
size: .
V: TRBV27
CDR3: CASSSMDRGLEDEKLFF
DNA: TGTGCCAGCAGTTCGATGGACAGGGGCCTGGAGGATGAAAAACTGTTTTTT

D: TRBD2
J: TRBJ2-3
size: .
V: TRBV7-2
CDR3: CASSQTSGKTDTQYF
DNA: TGTGCCAGCAGCCAGACTAGCGGGAAGACAGATACGCAGTATTTT

D: .
J: TRBJ2-7
size: .
V: TRBV5-1
CDR3: CASSQLDTLRPYEQYF
DNA: TGCGCCAGCAGCCAACTTGACACCCTGAGACCCTACGAGCAGTACTTC

D: TRBD2
J: TRBJ2-3
size: once
V: TRBV7-2
CDR3: CASTLGRAGGTDTQYF
DNA: TGTGCCAGCACTCTTGGAAGGGCGGGAGGTACAGATACGCAGTATTTT

D: .
J: TRBJ1-3
size: .
V: TRBV7-2
CDR3: CASSLWRGSSGNTIYF
DNA: TGTGCCAGCAGCTTATGGCGGGGGAGCTCTGGAAACACCATATATTTT

D: TRBD2
J: TRBJ2-1
size: .
V: TRBV5-1
CDR3: CASSLALAGGYEQFF
DNA: TGCGCCAGCAGCTTGGCACTAGCGGGAGGGTACGAGCAGTTCTTC

D: .
J: TRBJ1-5
size: .
V: TRBV30
CDR3: CAWSAPNSIQQPQHF
DNA: TGTGCCTGGAGTGCCCCCAACAGTATTCAACAGCCCCAGCATTTT

D: TRBD1
J: TRBJ1-2
size: .
V: TRBV18
CDR3: CASSPLRGQVDYGYTF
DNA: TGTGCCAGCTCACCTCTCAGGGGGCAGGTTGACTATGGCTACACCTTC

D: TRBD1
J: TRBJ1-1
size: .
V: TRBV4-3
CDR3: CASSSLTGVGTEAFF
DNA: TGCGCCAGCAGCTCGCTAACAGGGGTGGGCACTGAAGCTTTCTTT

D: .
J: TRBJ1-1
size: .
V: TRBV6-6
CDR3: CASRSQDTEAFF
DNA: TGTGCCAGCAGGTCTCAGGACACTGAAGCTTTCTTT

D: .
J: TRBJ1-1
size: .
V: TRBV30
CDR3: CAWSVRVNQWRTEAFF
DNA: TGTGCCTGGAGTGTTCGGGTCAACCAGTGGAGGACTGAAGCTTTCTTT

D: TRBD1
J: TRBJ1-1
size: .
V: TRBV6-4
CDR3: CASRRDRDGTEAFF
DNA: TGTGCCAGCAGGAGGGACAGGGACGGCACTGAAGCTTTCTTT

D: TRBD1
J: TRBJ1-4
size: .
V: TRBV7-9
CDR3: CASSRGQGNEKLFF
DNA: TGTGCCAGCAGCCGTGGACAGGGGAATGAAAAACTGTTTTTT

D: .
J: TRBJ1-1
size: .
V: TRBV19
CDR3: CATHQGALKAFF
DNA: TGTGCCACCCACCAGGGTGCCCTGAAAGCTTTCTTT

D: .
J: TRBJ2-6
size: .
V: TRBV15
CDR3: CATSRGGEAGANVLTF
DNA: TGTGCCACCAGCAGAGGTGGAGAAGCTGGGGCCAACGTCCTGACTTTC

D: TRBD2
J: TRBJ2-7
size: once
V: TRBV7-3
CDR3: CASSPGLAREQYF
DNA: TGTGCCAGCAGCCCGGGACTAGCACGCGAGCAGTACTTC

D: TRBD2
J: TRBJ2-2
size: .
V: TRBV7-2
CDR3: CASRPVSGRGTGELFF
DNA: TGTGCCAGCAGGCCAGTTAGCGGGAGGGGGACCGGGGAGCTGTTTTTT

D: .
J: TRBJ1-4
size: .
V: TRBV11-1
CDR3: CASSGGLNEKLFF
DNA: TGTGCCAGCAGCGGGGGCCTCAATGAAAAACTGTTTTTT

D: .
J: TRBJ1-1
size: .
V: TRBV7-3
CDR3: CASSWGRNTEAFF
DNA: TGTGCCAGCAGCTGGGGGCGGAACACTGAAGCTTTCTTT

D: TRBD1
J: TRBJ1-1
size: few
V: TRBV11-2
CDR3: CASSLGTSGGTEAFF
DNA: TGTGCCAGCAGCTTAGGTACCTCAGGGGGCACTGAAGCTTTCTTT

D: .
J: TRBJ1-1
size: .
V: TRBV5-1
CDR3: CASSLEGGANTEAFF
DNA: TGCGCCAGCAGCTTGGAGGGAGGGGCGAACACTGAAGCTTTCTTT

D: TRBD2
J: TRBJ2-1
size: .
V: TRBV18
CDR3: CASSQGTSGVYNEQFF
DNA: TGTGCCAGCTCCCAAGGGACTAGCGGTGTATACAATGAGCAGTTCTTC

D: TRBD1
J: TRBJ2-7
size: .
V: TRBV6-5
CDR3: CASSSGTGGVEQYF
DNA: TGTGCCAGCAGTTCCGGGACAGGGGGCGTGGAGCAGTACTTC

D: TRBD1
J: TRBJ2-7
size: once
V: TRBV11-3
CDR3: CASSSRQGTGEQYF
DNA: TGTGCCAGCAGCTCCAGACAGGGGACGGGCGAGCAGTACTTC

D: TRBD1
J: TRBJ2-3
size: .
V: TRBV7-2
CDR3: CASSLAGTGWTDTQYF
DNA: TGTGCCAGCAGCTTAGCTGGGACAGGGTGGACAGATACGCAGTATTTT